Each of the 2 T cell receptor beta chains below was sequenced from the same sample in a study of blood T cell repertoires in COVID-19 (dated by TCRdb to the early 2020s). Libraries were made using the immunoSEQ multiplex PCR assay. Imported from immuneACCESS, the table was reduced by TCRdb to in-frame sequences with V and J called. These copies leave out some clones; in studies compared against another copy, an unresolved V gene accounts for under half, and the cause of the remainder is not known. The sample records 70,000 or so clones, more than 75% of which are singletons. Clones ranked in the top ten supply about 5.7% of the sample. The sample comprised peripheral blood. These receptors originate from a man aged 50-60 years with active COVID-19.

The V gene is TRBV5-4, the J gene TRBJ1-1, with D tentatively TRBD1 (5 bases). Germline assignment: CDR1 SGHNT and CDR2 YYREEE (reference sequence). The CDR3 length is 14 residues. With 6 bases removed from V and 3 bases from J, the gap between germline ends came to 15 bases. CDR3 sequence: CASNYLGGDTEAFF. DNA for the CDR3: TGTGCCAGCAATTATCTGGGGGGGGACACTGAAGCTTTCTTT. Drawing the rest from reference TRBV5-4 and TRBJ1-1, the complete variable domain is ETGVTQSPTHLIKTRGQQVTLRCSSQSGHNTVSWYQQALGQGPQFIFQYYREEENGRGNFPPRFSGLQFPNYSSELNVNALELDDSALYLCASNYLGGDTEAFFGQGTRLTVV.

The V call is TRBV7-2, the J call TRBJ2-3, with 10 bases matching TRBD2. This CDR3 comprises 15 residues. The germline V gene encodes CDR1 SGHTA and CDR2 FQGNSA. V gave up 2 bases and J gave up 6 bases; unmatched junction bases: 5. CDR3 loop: CASSLSSGRSDTQYF. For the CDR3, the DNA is TGTGCCAGCAGCTTATCTAGCGGGAGATCTGATACGCAGTATTTT.